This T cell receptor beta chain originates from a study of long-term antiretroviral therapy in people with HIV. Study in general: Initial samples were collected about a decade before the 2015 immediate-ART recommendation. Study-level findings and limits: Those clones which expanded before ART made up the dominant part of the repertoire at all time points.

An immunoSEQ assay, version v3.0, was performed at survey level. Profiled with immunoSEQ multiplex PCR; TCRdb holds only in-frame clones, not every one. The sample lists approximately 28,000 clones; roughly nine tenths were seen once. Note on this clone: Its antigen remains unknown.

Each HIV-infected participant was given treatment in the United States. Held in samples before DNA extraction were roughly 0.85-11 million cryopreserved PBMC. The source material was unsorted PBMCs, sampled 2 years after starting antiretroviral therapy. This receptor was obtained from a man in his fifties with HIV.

The chain's CDR3 is CASSTYGPNYGYTF. The CDR3 coding sequence is TGTGCCAGCAGTACATACGGGCCTAACTATGGCTACACCTTC. The rearrangement joins TRBV28 to TRBJ1-2; D is undetermined. The CDR3 runs to 14 residues. From germline, CDR1 is MDHEN and CDR2 SYDVKM. V shed 5 bases and J shed 0 bases, with 10 bases lying between them.